A single sample is the source of the 9 T cell receptor beta chains below, sequenced in a study of T cells in Graves' hyperthyroidism and ophthalmopathy (dated by TCRdb to between 2018 and 2020). The library was built by means of multiplex PCR. TCRdb shows the sequencer as Illumina HiSeq 2000. Amplification of TCR beta CDR3 regions was carried out from RNA transcripts. The TCR CDR3 was subjected to a first round of RT-PCR using the HTBI primer set and the Qiagen OneStep RT-PCR kit. The public sequencing data were trimmed at Q25 with fastp and processed into clonotypes with MiXCR by TCRdb, which kept only in-frame beta chains. Rows are unified per CDR3 protein, each entry keeping the most common DNA and genes. This sample is represented by 490,000 or so distinct CDR3 sequences; around 20% of them were singletons. Together, the top ten hold 47% of the sample. The sequenced material came from blood. The receptors come from a middle-aged man with Graves' ophthalmopathy.

This clonotype has ten or more counts. The rearrangement uses TRBV2 and TRBJ2-1; 7 nucleotides agree with TRBD1. V lost 2 bases, J lost 5 bases, and 6 bases stayed unmatched. Germline V gene sequence: CDR1 SNHLY, CDR2 FYNNEI. CDR3 length: 15 amino acids. The CDR3 bases are TGTGCCAGCAGTGAAAAGGGGGCTTCCGACAATGAGCAGTTCTTC. Its protein is CASSEKGASDNEQFF.

This sequence joins TRBV7-3 and TRBJ2-1; possible D gene TRBD1, 6 bases. CDR3 length: 15 amino acids. Trimming cost V 1 base and J 5 bases, with 12 bases left between them. Germline values: CDR1 SGHTA, CDR2 FQGTGA. CDR3 sequence: CASSLIPQGHNEQFF. CDR3 DNA: TGTGCCAGCAGCTTAATTCCCCAGGGGCACAATGAGCAGTTCTTC.

The sample holds a few counts of this clonotype. This chain links TRBV5-1 with TRBJ2-1; maybe TRBD2 (5 bases). V lost 4 bases, J lost 5 bases, and 16 bases lay in between. Looked up from germline, CDR1 is SGHRS and CDR2 is YFSETQ. CDR3 length: 15 residues. CDR3 sequence: CASSPAGGTHNEQFF. In nucleotides, the CDR3 is TGCGCCAGCAGCCCGGCCGGAGGAACACACAATGAGCAGTTCTTC.

The V call is TRBV6-2 or TRBV6-3, the J call TRBJ2-3, with D perhaps TRBD1 (5 bases). The CDR3 runs 15 residues. Germline V CDR1 and CDR2: MNHEY, SVGEGT. V was shortened by 1 base and J by 0 bases, with 8 bases between the two germline ends. The CDR3 DNA reads as TGTGCCAGCAGTTACTGGCAGGGAAGCACAGATACGCAGTATTTT. It encodes CASSYWQGSTDTQYF.

This chain links TRBV11-2 with TRBJ2-7; TRBD2 matches 13 bases. The CDR3 length is 19 residues. Germline CDR1 reads SGHAT; CDR2 reads FQNNGV. Germline trimming cut 8 bases from V and 3 bases from J; bases unmatched to any gene: 19. The CDR3 sequence: CASGYPPTGTSGTGYEQYF. CDR3 DNA sequence: TGTGCCAGCGGATACCCCCCTACCGGGACTAGCGGGACCGGCTACGAGCAGTACTTC.

This clonotype was detected many times. The rearrangement uses TRBV5-6 and TRBJ2-7; no definite D call. The CDR3 is 13 residues long. Germline CDR1 is SGHDT and CDR2 is YYEEEE. V was trimmed by 4 bases and J by 3 bases, leaving 11 bases between them. The CDR3 reads CASSLPHSYEQYF. CDR3 in DNA: TGTGCCAGCAGCCTACCCCACAGCTACGAGCAGTACTTC.

This clonotype came up a few times. The V call is TRBV6-2 or TRBV6-3, the J call TRBJ1-1; tentative D call: TRBD1 (6 bases). CDR3 length: 15 residues. CDR1 and CDR2 (germline): MNHEY, SVGEGT. Trimming stripped 5 bases from V and 2 bases from J, with 15 bases between. The CDR3: CASSHPQGENTEAFF. In nucleotides, the CDR3 is TGTGCCAGCAGTCATCCACAGGGAGAAAACACTGAAGCTTTCTTT.

This clonotype was observed many times. The V and J genes are TRBV7-2 and TRBJ1-1, with D possibly matching TRBD1 (5 bases). The V gene lost 2 bases and the J gene lost 5 bases, with 15 bases spanning the gap. Germline V gives CDR1 SGHTA, CDR2 FQGNSA. The CDR3 is 15 residues long. The DNA for the CDR3 is TGTGCCAGCAGCTTACAGGGCAGAAAAGGGACTGAAGCTTTCTTT. The encoded protein is CASSLQGRKGTEAFF.

This clonotype has a handful of counts. The gene calls are TRBV27 and TRBJ2-7; possible D gene TRBD2, 7 bases. CDR3 length: 14 residues. The germline V gene encodes CDR1 MNHEY and CDR2 SMNVEV (reference sequence). The V end lost 3 bases, the J end lost 4 bases, and 13 bases lay between the germline ends. CDR3 coding DNA: TGTGCCAGCAGTTTGGCAGGGGAGGGTTACGAGCAGTACTTC. Its translation is CASSLAGEGYEQYF.